The following is a T cell receptor (beta chain) sequence with its context. The RNA input was roughly 0.45 to 1 ug, and it was reverse transcribed with random hexamers. From the immunoSEQ multiplex PCR reads, TCRdb called clonotypes with MiXCR, one entry per CDR3 protein. The sample lists some 130,000 distinct CDR3 sequences; roughly 80% were seen once. Patients with stable or active relapsing-remitting disease, all of them treatment-naive, made up the multiple sclerosis controls. TEMRA cells were enriched by FACS, and CD4+ and CD8+ T cells were negatively isolated. The sample originates from a study of CD8 T cells in Susac syndrome. The TCR sequence derives from a human donor with multiple sclerosis. Material for sequencing was CD8+ T cells from PBMCs.

The CDR3 protein is CASSQEMGEETQYF. The CDR3 DNA follows: TGTGCCAGCAGCCAAGAAATGGGGGAAGAGACCCAGTACTTC. The chain joins TRBV3-1 to TRBJ2-5, with D possibly called TRBD1 or TRBD2 (5 bases each). CDR3 length: 14 residues. V lost 0 bases to trimming and J lost 3 bases, with 8 bases between them. The V gene's germline CDR1 is LGHDT and CDR2 YNNKEL (reference sequence).